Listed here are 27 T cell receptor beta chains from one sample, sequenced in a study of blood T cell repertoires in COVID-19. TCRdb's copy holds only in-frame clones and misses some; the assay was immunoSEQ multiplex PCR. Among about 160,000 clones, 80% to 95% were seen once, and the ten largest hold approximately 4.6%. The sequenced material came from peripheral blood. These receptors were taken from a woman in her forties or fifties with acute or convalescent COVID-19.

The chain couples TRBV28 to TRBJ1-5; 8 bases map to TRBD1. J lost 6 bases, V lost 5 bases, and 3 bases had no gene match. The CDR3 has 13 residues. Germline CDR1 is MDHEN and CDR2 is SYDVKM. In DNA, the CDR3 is TGTGCCAGCAGTGGACAGGGTCCTCAGCCCCAGCATTTT. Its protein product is CASSGQGPQPQHF.

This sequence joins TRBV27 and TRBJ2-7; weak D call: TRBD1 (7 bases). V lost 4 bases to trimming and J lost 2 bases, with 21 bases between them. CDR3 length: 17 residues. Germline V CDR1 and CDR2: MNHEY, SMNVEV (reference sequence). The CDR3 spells CASSSTSGGGHTYEQYF. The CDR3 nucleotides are TGTGCCAGCAGTTCAACCAGTGGAGGGGGCCACACCTACGAGCAGTACTTC.

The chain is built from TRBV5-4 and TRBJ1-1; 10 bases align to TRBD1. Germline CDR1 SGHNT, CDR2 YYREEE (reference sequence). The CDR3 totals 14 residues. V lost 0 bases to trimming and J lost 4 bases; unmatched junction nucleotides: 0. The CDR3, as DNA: TGTGCCAGCAGCTTGGGACAGGGGGCCACTGAAGCTTTCTTT. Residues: CASSLGQGATEAFF.

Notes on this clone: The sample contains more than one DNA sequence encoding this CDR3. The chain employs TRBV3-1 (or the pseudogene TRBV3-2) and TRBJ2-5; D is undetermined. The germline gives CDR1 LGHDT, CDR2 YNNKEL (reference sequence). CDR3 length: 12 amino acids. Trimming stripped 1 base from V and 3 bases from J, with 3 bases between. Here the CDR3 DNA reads TGTGCCAGCAGCCAAGTAAAAGAGACCCAGTACTTC. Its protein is CASSQVKETQYF.

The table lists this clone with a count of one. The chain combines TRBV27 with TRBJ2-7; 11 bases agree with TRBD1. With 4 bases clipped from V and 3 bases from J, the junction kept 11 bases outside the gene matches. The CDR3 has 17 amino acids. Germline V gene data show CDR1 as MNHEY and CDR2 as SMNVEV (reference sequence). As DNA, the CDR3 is TGTGCCAGCAGTTACCGGAGGACAGGGGGCTGGGGCTACGAGCAGTACTTC. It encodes CASSYRRTGGWGYEQYF.

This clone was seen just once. The CDR3 is CASSLGDSLQWFEQFF. Written as DNA, the CDR3 is TGTGCCAGCAGCTTGGGTGACAGTCTCCAATGGTTTGAGCAGTTCTTC. The chain recombines TRBV5-6 with TRBJ2-1; TRBD1 might be the D (5 bases). Between the trimmed V and J ends, which lost 0 bases and 9 bases, there was a span of 19 bases. The CDR3 is made up of 16 amino acids. Germline CDR1 and CDR2: SGHDT and YYEEEE.

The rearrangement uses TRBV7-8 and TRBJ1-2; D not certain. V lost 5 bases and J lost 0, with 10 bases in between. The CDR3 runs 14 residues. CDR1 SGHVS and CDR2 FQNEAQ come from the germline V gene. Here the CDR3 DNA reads TGTGCCAGCAGCCCCCTAGCCTCTAACTATGGCTACACCTTC. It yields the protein CASSPLASNYGYTF.

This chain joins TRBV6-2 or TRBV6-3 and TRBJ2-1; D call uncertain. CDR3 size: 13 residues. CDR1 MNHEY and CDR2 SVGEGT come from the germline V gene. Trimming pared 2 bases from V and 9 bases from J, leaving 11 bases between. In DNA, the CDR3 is TGTGCCAGCAGTTACAAGATTAGAGGTGAGCAGTTCTTC. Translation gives CASSYKIRGEQFF.

As DNA, the CDR3 is TGTGCCAGCAGCCCGCCCCAGGGGAAGAAGTTCTTC. Translating it yields CASSPPQGKKFF. The chain couples TRBV12-3 or TRBV12-4 to TRBJ2-1; TRBD1 is a possible D gene (6 bases). The CDR3 spans 12 residues. V gave up 6 bases and J gave up 14 bases, with 17 bases separating them.

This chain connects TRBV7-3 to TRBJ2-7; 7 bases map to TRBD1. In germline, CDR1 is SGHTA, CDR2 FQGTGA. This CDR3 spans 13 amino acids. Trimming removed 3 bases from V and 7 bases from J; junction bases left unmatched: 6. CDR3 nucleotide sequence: TGTGCCAGCAGCTTGACAGGGACGGGAGAGCAGTACTTC. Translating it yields CASSLTGTGEQYF.

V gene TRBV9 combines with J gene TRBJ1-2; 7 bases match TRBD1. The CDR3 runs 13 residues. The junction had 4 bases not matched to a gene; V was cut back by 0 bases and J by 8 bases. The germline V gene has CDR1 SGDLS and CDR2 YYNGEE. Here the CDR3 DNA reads TGTGCCAGCAGCGTAGATAGAGGGGGCGGCTACACCTTC. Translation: CASSVDRGGGYTF. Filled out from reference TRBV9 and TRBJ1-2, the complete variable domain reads DSGVTQTPKHLITATGQRVTLRCSPRSGDLSVYWYQQSLDQGLQFLIQYYNGEERAKGNILERFSAQQFPDLHSELNLSSLELGDSALYFCASSVDRGGGYTFGSGTRLTVV.

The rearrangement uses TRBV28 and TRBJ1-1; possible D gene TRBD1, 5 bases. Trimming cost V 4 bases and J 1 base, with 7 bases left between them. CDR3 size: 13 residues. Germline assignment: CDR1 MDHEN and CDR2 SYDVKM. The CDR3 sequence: CASSSTGNTEAFF. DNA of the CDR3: TGTGCCAGCAGTTCTACAGGGAACACTGAAGCTTTCTTT.

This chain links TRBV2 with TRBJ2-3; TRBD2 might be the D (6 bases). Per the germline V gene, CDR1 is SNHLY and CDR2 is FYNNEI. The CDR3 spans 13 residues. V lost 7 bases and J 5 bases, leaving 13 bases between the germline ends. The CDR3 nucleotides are TGTGCCAGCATTCGGACTAACGGAGATACGCAGTATTTT. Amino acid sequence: CASIRTNGDTQYF. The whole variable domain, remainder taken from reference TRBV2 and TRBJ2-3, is EPEVTQTPSHQVTQMGQEVILRCVPISNHLYFYWYRQILGQKVEFLVSFYNNEISEKSEIFDDQFSVERPDGSNFTLKIRSTKLEDSAMYFCASIRTNGDTQYFGPGTRLTVL.

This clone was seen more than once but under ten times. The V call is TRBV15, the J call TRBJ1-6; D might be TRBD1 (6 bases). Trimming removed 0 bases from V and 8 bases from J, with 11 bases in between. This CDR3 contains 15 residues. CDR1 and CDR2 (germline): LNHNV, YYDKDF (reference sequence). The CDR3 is CATSRDSTGDSPLHF. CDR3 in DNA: TGTGCCACCAGCAGAGATTCGACAGGAGATTCACCCCTCCACTTT.

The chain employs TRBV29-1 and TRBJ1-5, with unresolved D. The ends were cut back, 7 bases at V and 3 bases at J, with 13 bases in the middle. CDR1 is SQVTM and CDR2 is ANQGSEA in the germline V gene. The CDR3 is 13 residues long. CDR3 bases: TGCAGCGCCCAGGCCTCCCCCAATCAGCCCCAGCATTTT. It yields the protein CSAQASPNQPQHF.

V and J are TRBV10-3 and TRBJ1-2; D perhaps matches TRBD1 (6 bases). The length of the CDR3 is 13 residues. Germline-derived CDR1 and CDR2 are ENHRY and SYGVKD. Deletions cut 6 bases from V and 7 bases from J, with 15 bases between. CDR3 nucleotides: TGTGCCATCAGGGCCCTGGGGGCATCTGGCTACACCTTC. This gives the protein CAIRALGASGYTF.

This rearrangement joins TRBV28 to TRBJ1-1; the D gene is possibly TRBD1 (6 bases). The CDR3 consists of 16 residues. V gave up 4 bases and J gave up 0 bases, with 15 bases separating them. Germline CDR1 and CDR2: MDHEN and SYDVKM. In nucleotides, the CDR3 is TGTGCCAGCAGTTCGATAGCAGGGGTCCTGAACACTGAAGCTTTCTTT. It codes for CASSSIAGVLNTEAFF. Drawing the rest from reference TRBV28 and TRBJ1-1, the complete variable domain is DVKVTQSSRYLVKRTGEKVFLECVQDMDHENMFWYRQDPGLGLRLIYFSYDVKMKEKGDIPEGYSVSREKKERFSLILESASTNQTSMYLCASSSIAGVLNTEAFFGQGTRLTVV.

CDR3 region: CASSRGTEAFF. The CDR3 DNA reads TGTGCCAGCAGCCGGGGGACTGAAGCTTTCTTT. The chain uses TRBV2 and TRBJ1-1, with D possibly TRBD1 on 5 matching bases. The germline CDR1 and CDR2 sequences are SNHLY and FYNNEI. The germline V and J ends were trimmed by 6 bases and 5 bases, with 7 bases remaining between them. This CDR3 contains 11 residues.

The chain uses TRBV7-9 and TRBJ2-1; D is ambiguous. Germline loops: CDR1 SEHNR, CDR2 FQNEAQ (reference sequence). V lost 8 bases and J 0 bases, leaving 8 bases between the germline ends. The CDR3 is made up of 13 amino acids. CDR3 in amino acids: CASCHFSYNEQFF. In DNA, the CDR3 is TGTGCCAGCTGTCATTTCTCCTACAATGAGCAGTTCTTC.

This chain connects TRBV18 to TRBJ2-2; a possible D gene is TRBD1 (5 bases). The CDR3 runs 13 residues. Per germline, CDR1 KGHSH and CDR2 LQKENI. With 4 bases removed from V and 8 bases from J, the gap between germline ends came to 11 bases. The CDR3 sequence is CASSLTGAGELFF. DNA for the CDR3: TGTGCCAGCTCACTAACAGGAGCGGGGGAGCTGTTTTTT.

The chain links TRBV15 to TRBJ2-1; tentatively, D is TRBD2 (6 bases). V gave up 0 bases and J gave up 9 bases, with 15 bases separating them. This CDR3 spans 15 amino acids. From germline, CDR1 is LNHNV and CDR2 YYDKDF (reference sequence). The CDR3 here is CATSRDRLDVGEQFF. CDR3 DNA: TGTGCCACCAGCAGAGATCGACTAGATGTGGGTGAGCAGTTCTTC.

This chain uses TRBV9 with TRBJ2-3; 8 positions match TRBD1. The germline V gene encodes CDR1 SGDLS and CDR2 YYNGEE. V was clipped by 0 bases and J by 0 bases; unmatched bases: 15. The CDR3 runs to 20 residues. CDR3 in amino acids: CASSVAGGRDVYSSTDTQYF. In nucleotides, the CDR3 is TGTGCCAGCAGCGTAGCAGGGGGCAGGGACGTTTATTCTAGCACAGATACGCAGTATTTT.

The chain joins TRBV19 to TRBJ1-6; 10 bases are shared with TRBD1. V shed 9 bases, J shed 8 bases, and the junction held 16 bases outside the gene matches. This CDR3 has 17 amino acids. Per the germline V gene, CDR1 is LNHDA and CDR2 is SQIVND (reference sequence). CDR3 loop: CASSPGQGFIGDSPLHF. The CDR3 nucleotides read TGTGCCAGCAGCCCGGGACAGGGGTTTATTGGGGATTCACCCCTCCACTTT.

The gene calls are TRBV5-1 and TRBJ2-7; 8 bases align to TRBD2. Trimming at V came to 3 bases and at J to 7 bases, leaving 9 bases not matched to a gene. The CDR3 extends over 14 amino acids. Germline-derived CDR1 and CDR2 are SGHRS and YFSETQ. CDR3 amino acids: CASSSNLAGREQYF. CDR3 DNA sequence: TGCGCCAGCAGCTCGAACCTAGCGGGTCGGGAGCAGTACTTC.

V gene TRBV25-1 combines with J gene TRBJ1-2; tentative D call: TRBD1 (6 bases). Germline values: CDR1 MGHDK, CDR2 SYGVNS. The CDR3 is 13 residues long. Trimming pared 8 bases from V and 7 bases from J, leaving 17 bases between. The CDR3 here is CASSPPGVAGYTF. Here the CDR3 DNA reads TGTGCCAGCTCTCCCCCAGGGGTCGCTGGCTACACCTTC.

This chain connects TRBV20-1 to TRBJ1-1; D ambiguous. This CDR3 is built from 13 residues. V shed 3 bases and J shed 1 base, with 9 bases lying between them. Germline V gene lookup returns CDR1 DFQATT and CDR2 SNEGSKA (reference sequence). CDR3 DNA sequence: TGCAGTGCTAGTGGACGGGAGAACACTGAAGCTTTCTTT. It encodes CSASGRENTEAFF.

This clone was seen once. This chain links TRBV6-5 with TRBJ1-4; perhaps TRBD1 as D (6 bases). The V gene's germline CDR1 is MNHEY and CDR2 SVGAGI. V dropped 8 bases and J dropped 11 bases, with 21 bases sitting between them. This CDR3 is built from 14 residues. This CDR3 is CASAQGGPSYKLFF. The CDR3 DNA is TGTGCCAGCGCCCAAGGGGGTCCATCGTATAAACTGTTTTTT.